The table lists the clone carrying this TCR beta chain with a few counts. Sequencing was performed with immunoSEQ multiplex PCR; in TCRdb, only in-frame clones are kept and a portion is missing. The sample has about 140,000 clones, more than 80% seen once. The entry originates in a study of blood T cell repertoires in COVID-19. This clonotype originated in a woman younger than 30 who had been exposed to COVID-19. Specimen: PBMCs or T cells enriched from blood (not recorded which).

The CDR3 here is CATYYTGNQPQHF. In nucleotides, the CDR3 is TGTGCCACCTATTATACAGGCAATCAGCCCCAGCATTTT. This chain joins TRBV28 and TRBJ1-5; D is undetermined. The CDR3 covers 13 residues. V gave up 10 bases and J gave up 2 bases, with 12 bases separating them. Germline loops: CDR1 MDHEN, CDR2 SYDVKM.